Listed below are T cell receptor beta chains from one sample, sequenced in a study of T-cell memory formation after mild COVID-19. One entry per CDR3 protein results from TCRdb running MiXCR on the 5' RACE reads. In the table there are 470,000 or so distinct CDR3 sequences, about 20% of which are singletons. Sequenced: PBMCs or a T cell subset sorted from them (not recorded which). These receptors were collected from a man aged 18 to 30 who had mild COVID-19 (a few samples of this study predate the infection). Cell type and time point are not known. Both conserved end residues are part of each CDR3. D genes are given only for firm matches. Not every row has a clone size; where given, it reads once, few, many or a size class.

clone_size,v_call,d_call,j_call,cdr3_aa,cdr3_nt
-,TRBV7-2,-,TRBJ2-2,CASSSKFRRTNTGELFF,TGTGCCAGCAGCTCAAAGTTCCGAAGAACGAACACCGGGGAGCTGTTTTTT
-,TRBV12-3/TRBV12-4,TRBD1,TRBJ1-3,CASSLTGNGHTIYF,TGTGCCAGCAGCTTGACAGGGAACGGACACACCATATATTTT
few,TRBV4-3,-,TRBJ2-1,CASSQETGRGENNEQFF,TGCGCCAGCAGCCAAGAAACCGGCAGGGGTGAAAACAATGAGCAGTTCTTC
-,TRBV5-1,TRBD1,TRBJ1-2,CASRKLYGQDYGYTF,TGCGCCAGCAGGAAACTCTACGGACAGGACTATGGCTACACCTTC
-,TRBV30,-,TRBJ2-2,CAWTRGAGELFF,TGTGCCTGGACGAGGGGCGCCGGGGAGCTGTTTTTT
-,TRBV9,-,TRBJ2-2,CASSPPPQIDTGELFF,TGTGCCAGCAGCCCCCCACCACAGATCGACACCGGGGAGCTGTTTTTT
few,TRBV20-1,TRBD2,TRBJ2-3,CSARPTSGYRTDTQYF,TGCAGTGCTAGGCCGACTAGCGGCTACCGGACAGATACGCAGTATTTT
few,TRBV20-1,-,TRBJ2-7,CSARPDSYEQYF,TGCAGTGCTAGACCTGACTCCTACGAGCAGTACTTC
-,TRBV7-2,-,TRBJ2-1,CASSLGVVRNEQFF,TGTGCCAGCAGCTTAGGAGTAGTAAGGAATGAGCAGTTCTTC
few,TRBV11-2,-,TRBJ2-6,CASSHTSPRNVLTF,TGTGCCAGCAGTCACACCTCCCCCCGCAACGTCCTGACTTTC
few,TRBV7-8,TRBD2,TRBJ2-1,CASSPEVLAGGTYNEQFF,TGTGCCAGCAGCCCAGAGGTTTTGGCGGGGGGGACCTACAATGAGCAGTTCTTC
few,TRBV29-1,-,TRBJ2-2,CSATRGSGELFF,TGCAGCGCCACCAGGGGATCCGGGGAGCTGTTTTTT
-,TRBV5-1,-,TRBJ1-1,CASRFGTANTEAFF,TGCGCCAGCCGCTTTGGGACGGCGAACACTGAAGCTTTCTTT
few,TRBV6-5,TRBD2,TRBJ2-4,CASSTSGGVSNPLFIQYF,TGTGCCAGCAGTACTAGCGGGGGGGTATCCAACCCGTTGTTCATTCAGTACTTC
-,TRBV24-1,-,TRBJ2-3,CATSQGLRGGSRTDTQYF,TGTGCCACCAGCCAGGGATTAAGGGGCGGATCACGCACAGATACGCAGTATTTT
few,TRBV5-1,-,TRBJ1-5,CASSLEGGGYQPQHF,TGCGCCAGCAGCTTGGAGGGCGGCGGGTATCAGCCCCAGCATTTT
few,TRBV12-3/TRBV12-4,TRBD1,TRBJ1-1,CASSWGQGGTEAFF,TGTGCCAGCAGTTGGGGGCAGGGGGGCACTGAAGCTTTCTTT
-,TRBV20-1,TRBD1,TRBJ1-2,CSADAGTGGGRSYTF,TGCAGTGCTGACGCCGGGACAGGGGGCGGGCGGAGCTACACCTTC
few,TRBV7-7,TRBD2,TRBJ2-5,CASSPLGLAGGLQETQYF,TGTGCCAGCAGCCCATTAGGACTAGCGGGGGGCCTCCAAGAGACCCAGTACTTC
few,TRBV4-1,-,TRBJ1-3,CASSQEPGTLGNTIYF,TGCGCCAGCAGCCAAGAACCAGGGACTCTGGGAAACACCATATATTTT